This entry concerns a single T cell receptor beta chain. This entry belongs to a study of blood T cell repertoires in COVID-19. The method was immunoSEQ multiplex PCR; TCRdb's version includes in-frame clones alone and lacks a portion of them. Of about 170,000 clones in the sample, approximately 81% are singletons; the top ten hold around 13%. CDR1 is MNHNY, CDR2 SVGAGI, per germline (reference sequence). With V trimmed by 6 bases and J by 8 bases, 11 bases remained unmatched. The CDR3 extends over 15 amino acids. This chain links TRBV6-6 with TRBJ2-2; 8 positions match TRBD1. The material sequenced was peripheral blood. The source of this sequence is a woman between 65 and 79 years old with COVID-19, enrolled during active disease. The DNA of the CDR3 is TGTGCCAGCAGCCCTCCGACAGGGGAGAGAGGGGAGCTGTTTTTT. This sequence encodes CASSPPTGERGELFF.